This TCR beta chain was obtained from a study of blood T cell repertoires in COVID-19. Overall study: COVID-19 samples, acute and convalescent, were from the United States, Italy and Spain. T cells, B-cell-depleted T cells, or PBMCs provided the cDNA or gDNA that served as material.

CDR1 and CDR2 from the germline V gene are DFQATT and SNEGSKA (reference sequence). This CDR3 contains 11 residues. V dropped 1 base and J dropped 3 bases, with 4 bases sitting between them. Under the authors' procedure: Estimation of nucleated cell counts relied on the amplification of reference gene primers. TCRdb's table, derived via immunoSEQ multiplex PCR, lists solely in-frame clones and lacks some. V, J and clone size reflect that table, while D and trimming were determined from the DNA. Found here are about 26,000 clones, around 90% of them singletons; the top ten hold around 11%. The sample comprised peripheral blood. The rearrangement joins TRBV20-1 to TRBJ2-7, with no clear D. The receptor was derived from a man between 65 and 85 years old with acute or convalescent COVID-19. The CDR3 is CSARGDYEQYF. CDR3 bases: TGCAGTGCTAGAGGCGACTACGAGCAGTACTTC.